This T cell receptor (beta chain) was obtained from a study of blood T cell repertoires in COVID-19. The overall study: Both acute and convalescent COVID-19 samples were obtained from the United States, Italy and Spain. From T cells, B-cell-depleted T cells, or PBMCs came the material, which was cDNA or gDNA.

In the original processing: Amplifying reference gene primers gave estimates of nucleated cell counts. Profiled with immunoSEQ multiplex PCR; TCRdb holds only in-frame clones, not every one. That table gives V, J and clone size, and the DNA gave D and trimming. This sample yields fewer than 300,000 clones, of which 83% are seen a single time; approximately 6% belongs to the top ten. CDR1 is SGHAT, CDR2 FQNNGV, per germline. The CDR3 runs 14 residues. The V and J ends lost 6 bases and 3 bases respectively, with 14 bases between them. This receptor was obtained from a man at least 80 years old with acute or convalescent COVID-19. Sequencing was done on a sample of peripheral blood. The chain links TRBV11-2 to TRBJ2-5; D is perhaps TRBD1 (6 bases). CDR3: CASRRRQEEETQYF. The CDR3 coding sequence is TGTGCCAGCAGACGACGACAGGAGGAAGAGACCCAGTACTTC.